The 9 T cell receptor beta chains in this list originate from one sample, sequenced in a study of blood T cell repertoires in COVID-19. Assay: immunoSEQ multiplex PCR; the TCRdb copy retains only in-frame clones and omits some. Counted here are more than 95,000 clones, around four fifths occurring once; the ten biggest clones make up around 2.3%. The material sequenced was peripheral blood. Every receptor here comes from a man aged 30 to 39 with acute or convalescent COVID-19.

The rearrangement links TRBV6-5 to TRBJ2-1; 13 bases are shared with TRBD2. This CDR3 has 15 residues. Germline lookup yields CDR1 MNHEY and CDR2 SVGAGI. V shed 6 bases and J 7 bases; nucleotides not matched to a gene: 6. The CDR3 DNA reads TGTGCCAGCAGCGGACTAGCGGGAGCGAGGAATGAGCAGTTCTTC. Translated: CASSGLAGARNEQFF.

This rearrangement joins TRBV18 to TRBJ2-4; 8 positions match TRBD1. Germline CDR1 KGHSH, CDR2 LQKENI. V was clipped by 2 bases and J by 0 bases; unmatched bases: 9. The CDR3 is 18 amino acids. The CDR3 loop reads CASSPSAEQGAAKNIQYF. Here the CDR3 DNA reads TGTGCCAGCTCACCAAGTGCCGAGCAGGGGGCAGCCAAAAACATTCAGTACTTC.

The rearrangement uses TRBV19 and TRBJ1-1, with a tentative D call TRBD1 (5 bases). This CDR3 contains 14 residues. Between the trimmed V and J ends, which lost 3 bases and 1 base, there was a span of 9 bases. Per germline, CDR1 LNHDA and CDR2 SQIVND (reference sequence). The DNA of the CDR3 is TGTGCCAGTAGTATTCGGCAGGGGAACACTGAAGCTTTCTTT. This codes for CASSIRQGNTEAFF.

This sequence joins TRBV30 and TRBJ1-6; 7 nucleotides align to TRBD1. V trimming: 5 bases; J trimming: 5 bases; junction bases outside the gene matches: 0. Germline CDR1 GTSNPN, CDR2 SVGIG (reference sequence). The CDR3 extends over 12 amino acids. The CDR3 sequence: CAWDRDNSPLHF. CDR3 coding DNA: TGTGCCTGGGACAGGGATAATTCACCCCTCCACTTT.

This clone was detected only once. The gene calls are TRBV6-5 and TRBJ2-1; 7 positions agree with TRBD1. Trimming removed 4 bases from V and 5 bases from J; junction bases left unmatched: 5. The CDR3 is 14 amino acids. Looked up from germline, CDR1 is MNHEY and CDR2 is SVGAGI. CDR3 in DNA: TGTGCCAGCAGTTTCCGGGACAGCCACAATGAGCAGTTCTTC. Translated, it gives CASSFRDSHNEQFF.

V is TRBV27 and J is TRBJ1-5; possibly TRBD1 for D (5 bases). V was pared by 2 bases and J by 7 bases, with 12 bases between. The CDR3 consists of 14 residues. Germline V gene sequence: CDR1 MNHEY, CDR2 SMNVEV (reference sequence). The CDR3 reads CASSLRSGIQPQHF. CDR3 coding DNA: TGTGCCAGCAGTTTAAGGTCAGGGATCCAGCCCCAGCATTTT.

V gene TRBV7-3 combines with J gene TRBJ1-1; TRBD1 matches 7 bases. The V segment lost 2 bases and the J segment 8 bases; nucleotides outside the gene matches: 11. CDR1 is SGHTA, CDR2 FQGTGA, per germline. This CDR3 comprises 15 residues. CDR3 DNA: TGTGCCAGCAGCTTAGAGGACAGGACTCGTGGGGAAGCTTTCTTT. This encodes CASSLEDRTRGEAFF.

This sequence joins TRBV6-5 and TRBJ2-7; D unclear. This CDR3 has 14 residues. CDR1 is MNHEY, CDR2 SVGAGI, per germline. V gave up 7 bases and J gave up 0 bases, with 13 bases separating them. CDR3 in DNA: TGTGCCAGCACACCACAGCTTAGCTCCTACGAGCAGTACGTC. The encoded protein is CASTPQLSSYEQYV.

Details on this clone: Other nucleotide sequences from this sample produce the same CDR3. This chain joins TRBV6-1 and TRBJ1-4; no reliable D call. CDR3 length: 14 residues. V was clipped by 3 bases and J by 8 bases, with 13 bases between them. The germline V gene has CDR1 MNHNS and CDR2 SASEGT. CDR3 nucleotides: TGTGCCAGCAGTGAGGGCAGTTTGAACGAAAAACTGTTTTTT. Translated, it gives CASSEGSLNEKLFF.